This T cell receptor (beta chain) was found in a study of tumor-infiltrating lymphocytes in primary liver carcinoma. Broader study findings: Between tumor regions, pairs overlapped more than tumor-adjacent and tumor-blood pairs did.

The germline CDR1 and CDR2 sequences are SQVTM and ANQGSEA. Trimming shortened V by 8 bases and J by 2 bases, and 15 bases separated the two germline ends. The CDR3 extends over 14 amino acids. Extraction of RNA together with DNA used about 17-30 mg of unsorted bulk tissue. Patients were treatment-naive with chronic HBV infection. There were over 75% viable tumor cells in every single sample of tumor. A remark on this clonotype: The target antigen is unknown.

Making TCR beta cDNA involved approximately 510 ng total RNA and a constant-region primer. Libraries for TCR beta were built through three nested multiplex PCR rounds, which together made up a slightly modified ARM-PCR procedure. The first two PCR rounds used TRBV1-TRBV30 primers with a Cbeta primer, roughly 10 cycles each. TCRdb passed the multiplex PCR reads through MiXCR, listing each CDR3 protein once. The sample includes more than 85,000 distinct CDR3 sequences, roughly 80% of them seen just once. The sequenced sample consisted of liver tumor tissue from sampling region 3. Noted subset: tumor region T3, left-lateral pole. The genes are TRBV29-1 and TRBJ2-2, with D perhaps TRBD1 (6 bases). The TCR comes from a man between 40 and 49 years old with primary liver carcinoma and hepatitis B virus infection. The CDR3 spells CSIQGQCNTGELFF. The CDR3 nucleotides are TGCAGCATTCAAGGACAGTGTAACACCGGGGAGCTGTTTTTT.